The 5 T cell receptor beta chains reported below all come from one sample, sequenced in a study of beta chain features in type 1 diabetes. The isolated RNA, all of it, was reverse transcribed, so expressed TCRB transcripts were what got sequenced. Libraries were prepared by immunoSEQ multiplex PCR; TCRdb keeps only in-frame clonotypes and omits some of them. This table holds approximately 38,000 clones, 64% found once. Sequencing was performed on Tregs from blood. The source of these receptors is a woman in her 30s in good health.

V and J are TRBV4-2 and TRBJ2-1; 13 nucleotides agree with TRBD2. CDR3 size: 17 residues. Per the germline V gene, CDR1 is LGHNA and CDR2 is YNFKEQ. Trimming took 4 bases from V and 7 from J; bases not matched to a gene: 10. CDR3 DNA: TGTGCCAGCAGCCCTCGCTTGGGACTAGCGGGAAAAAATGAGCAGTTCTTC. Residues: CASSPRLGLAGKNEQFF.

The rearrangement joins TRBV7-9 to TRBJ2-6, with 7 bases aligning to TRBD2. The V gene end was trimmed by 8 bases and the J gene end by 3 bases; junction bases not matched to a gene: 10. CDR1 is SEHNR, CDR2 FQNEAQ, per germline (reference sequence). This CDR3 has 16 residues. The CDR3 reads CASGRESSGGANVLTF. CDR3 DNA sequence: TGTGCCAGCGGGCGGGAGTCTTCCGGTGGGGCCAACGTCCTGACTTTC. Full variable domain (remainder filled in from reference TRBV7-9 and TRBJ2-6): DTGVSQNPRHKITKRGQNVTFRCDPISEHNRLYWYRQTLGQGPEFLTYFQNEAQLEKSRLLSDRFSAERPKGSFSTLEIQRTEQGDSAMYLCASGRESSGGANVLTFGAGSRLTVL.

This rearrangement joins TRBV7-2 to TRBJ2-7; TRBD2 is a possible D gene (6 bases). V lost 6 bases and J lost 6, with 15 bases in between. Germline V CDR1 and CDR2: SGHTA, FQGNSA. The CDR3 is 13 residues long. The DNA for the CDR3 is TGTGCCAGCAGGGGGGGTCCGGGCTCCGAGCAGTACTTC. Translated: CASRGGPGSEQYF.

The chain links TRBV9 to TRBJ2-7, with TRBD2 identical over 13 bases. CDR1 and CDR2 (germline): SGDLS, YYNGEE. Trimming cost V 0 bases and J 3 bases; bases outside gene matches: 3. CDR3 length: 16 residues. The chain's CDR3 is CASSVAGLAGIYEQYF. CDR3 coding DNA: TGTGCCAGCAGCGTAGCGGGACTAGCGGGAATCTACGAGCAGTACTTC.

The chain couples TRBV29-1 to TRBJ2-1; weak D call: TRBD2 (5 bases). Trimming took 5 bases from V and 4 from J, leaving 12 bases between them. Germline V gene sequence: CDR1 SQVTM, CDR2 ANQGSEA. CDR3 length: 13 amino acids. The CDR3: CSVRGSFYNEQFF. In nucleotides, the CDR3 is TGCAGCGTTCGGGGATCTTTTTACAATGAGCAGTTCTTC.